The 10 T cell receptor beta chains reported below all come from one sample, sequenced in a study of tumor and adjacent non-tumor tissue in lung cancer. The library came from three nested PCR rounds adapted from ARM-PCR protocols. MiXCR was run by TCRdb on the multiplex PCR reads, yielding one entry per CDR3 protein. Of over 110,000 distinct CDR3 sequences in the sample, approximately 70% were seen once. This sample's RNA came from whole unsorted tissue. The sample consisted of lung tumor tissue. These TCRs come from a man between 60 and 70 years old with small cell lung cancer.

As regards this clonotype: The junction does not match germline at one end; this may be a read error. The V and J genes are TRBV4-1 and TRBJ1-1; D remains unclear. Germline V gene lookup returns CDR1 MGHRA and CDR2 YSYEKL. CDR3 length: 14 residues. CDR3 protein: CVSIQDRLNTEAFF. CDR3 sequence (DNA): TGCGTCAGCATCCAAGATCGGTTGAACACTGAAGCTTTCTTT.

Turning to this clonotype: An end of the junction does not agree with germline; a read error may underlie this. This chain joins TRBV5-6 and TRBJ1-4, with 7 bases fitting TRBD1. From germline, CDR1 is SGHDT and CDR2 YYEEEE. The CDR3 has 15 amino acids. CDR3 nucleotides: TGTGCCAGCAGCTCGACAGGGCGAACTAATGGAAAACTGTTTTTT. It translates to CASSSTGRTNGKLFF.

Remarks on this clonotype: This may come from a read error, since a much larger clone is one base off. The rearrangement links TRBV6-6 to TRBJ1-1; TRBD1 aligns across 9 bases. This CDR3 is built from 15 residues. In germline, CDR1 is MNHNY, CDR2 SVGAGI (reference sequence). J lost 3 bases, V lost 4 bases, and 6 bases had no gene match. CDR3 nucleotide sequence: TGTGCCAGCAGTTCCTCGACAGGGGGGGACACTGAAGCTTTCTTT. Translation: CASSSSTGGDTEAFF.

The gene calls are TRBV28 and TRBJ1-1; 7 bases agree with TRBD1. The length of the CDR3 is 13 residues. Germline V lookup: CDR1 MDHEN, CDR2 SYDVKM. The J segment lost 5 bases and the V segment lost 6 bases, leaving 6 bases of the junction unmatched. The CDR3 region is CASRPDRVTEAFF. The CDR3 coding sequence is TGTGCCAGCAGGCCAGACAGGGTGACTGAAGCTTTCTTT.

To note about this clonotype: The germline gene is not matched at one end of the junction; a read error may be the cause. The CDR3, as DNA: TGTGCCAGCAGCCGAGGACAGGGGGCCCTAACTGAACCTTTCTTT. This translates into CASSRGQGALTEPFF. This chain joins TRBV11-2 and TRBJ1-1; 11 bases are a match to TRBD1. CDR1 and CDR2 (germline): SGHAT, FQNNGV. This CDR3 is built from 15 residues.

Note on this clonotype: No conserved phenylalanine or tryptophan is present at the end of the CDR3, so a read error is the likely explanation. The V call is TRBV20-1, the J call TRBJ2-4; D might be TRBD1 (7 bases). Trimming took off 4 bases at V and 0 bases at J, with 10 bases between the two ends. The CDR3 covers 14 residues. The germline V gene has CDR1 DFQATT and CDR2 SNEGSKA (reference sequence). Written as DNA, the CDR3 is TGCAGTGCTATCCAGGGGGGAGCCAAAAACATTCAGTACTCC. Translation gives CSAIQGGAKNIQYS.

V and J are TRBV7-8 and TRBJ1-6; unclear D gene. The length of the CDR3 is 15 residues. Trimming cost V 1 base and J 7 bases, with 11 bases left between them. Germline CDR1 reads SGHVS; CDR2 reads FQNEAQ. CDR3 loop: CASSLGVNSNSPLHF. In DNA, the CDR3 is TGTGCCAGCAGCTTAGGGGTAAATTCGAATTCACCCCTCCACTTT.

Of note for this clonotype: This CDR3 is missing its conserved last phenylalanine or tryptophan, likely due to a read error. The J gene is TRBJ2-3, the V gene TRBV11-3, with D perhaps assigned TRBD1 or TRBD2 (5 bases each). This CDR3 has 15 amino acids. Germline V gene sequence: CDR1 SGHNT, CDR2 YENEEA. The CDR3 nucleotides read TGTTCCAGCAGCCCCAGGGTAAGCGGCACGGATACGCAGTATTTG. This translates into CSSSPRVSGTDTQYL.

This clonotype was observed once. The junction shows a germline mismatch at one end, possibly a read error. The V and J genes are TRBV9 and TRBJ2-5, with TRBD1 matching 10 bases. Germline V gene sequence: CDR1 SGDLS, CDR2 YYNGEE. This CDR3 has 15 amino acids. The CDR3 loop is CASSATGTGVVTQYF. The CDR3 nucleotides are TGTGCCAGCAGCGCCACCGGGACAGGGGTTGTGACCCAGTATTTC. Based on the CDR3 plus reference TRBV9 and TRBJ2-5, the full variable domain is DSGVTQTPKHLITATGQRVTLRCSPRSGDLSVYWYQQSLDQGLQFLIQYYNGEERAKGNILERFSAQQFPDLHSELNLSSLELGDSALYFCASSATGTGVVTQYFGPGTRLLVL.

As regards this clonotype: At one of its ends the junction is not consistent with the germline gene, which may arise from a read error. The chain carries TRBV29-1 and TRBJ2-1; TRBD2 agrees at 10 bases. The germline CDR1 and CDR2 sequences are SQVTM and ANQGSEA. The CDR3 totals 14 residues. CDR3 sequence: CNTQSGRARNEQFF. CDR3 DNA: TGCAACACCCAGAGCGGGAGGGCCAGGAATGAACAGTTCTTC.